This TCR beta chain was identified during a study of metastatic and nonmetastatic thyroid tumors. Study at large: Repertoires of blood and of tissue (tumor or nodule) from malignant and benign thyroid patients were compared.

As regards this clone: What it binds is unknown.

From germline, CDR1 is GTSNPN and CDR2 SVGIG (reference sequence). Trimming took 0 bases from V and 3 from J, leaving 6 bases between them. This CDR3 contains 12 residues. None of the patients had undergone any treatment ahead of thyroid surgery. Authors' methods: Built for papillary thyroid cancer, a distant-metastasis classifier drew on CDR3 differences across clinicopathological groups. Via MiXCR, TCRdb re-called the PCR reads. TCRdb, not the original authors, processed these V and J calls. The sample consists of about 13,000 clones, roughly a third of them appearing once. Study-wide results and limits: Benign nodules reportedly had significantly lower TCR beta diversity than malignant thyroid tumors in blood and tumor.

The TCR originated in a male donor with papillary thyroid cancer or a benign thyroid nodule (not recorded which). Some clones in this sample may be carry-over from other donors' samples. Sample: tumor tissue. This sequence joins TRBV30 and TRBJ2-7, with TRBD1 as a possible D gene (6 bases). As DNA, the CDR3 is TGTGCCTGGAGTGTACAGGGCTACGAGCAGTACTTC. Translated: CAWSVQGYEQYF. The full variable domain, rest sourced from reference TRBV30 and TRBJ2-7, is SQTIHQWPATLVQPVGSPLSLECTVEGTSNPNLYWYRQAAGRGLQLLFYSVGIGQISSEVPQNLSASRPQDRQFILSSKKLLLSDSGFYLCAWSVQGYEQYFGPGTRLTVT.